Many counts were recorded for the clone carrying this T cell receptor (beta chain). The CDR3 length is 12 residues. Trimming took 9 bases from V and 4 from J, leaving 11 bases between them. Germline values: CDR1 KGHDR, CDR2 SFDVKD. These data belong to a study of blood T cell repertoires in COVID-19. Whole-study context: Acute and convalescent COVID-19 specimens originated in the United States, Italy and Spain.

Assay: immunoSEQ multiplex PCR; the TCRdb copy retains only in-frame clones and omits some. This table has about 320,000 clones, around nine tenths appearing once. Participant age was about 18 to 89 years, and participants resided in 20 to 30 US areas. Before being deemed recovered, Cohort 3 donors had two negative PCRs, clearance, or symptom resolution. Source material: PBMCs or T cells enriched from blood (not recorded which). The sequence derives from a woman aged 30 to 39 who had recovered from COVID-19. This sequence joins TRBV24-1 and TRBJ1-2; D uncertain. CDR3 region: CATLLESYGYTF. In DNA, the CDR3 is TGTGCCACCCTCCTTGAGAGCTATGGCTACACCTTC.